This T cell receptor beta chain is drawn from a study of B cell selection in AIRE deficiency. CDR1 is SSHAT, CDR2 FNYEAQ, per germline (reference sequence). The CDR3 has 17 amino acids. Some clones are missing from TCRdb's copy, which holds only in-frame ones; the method was immunoSEQ multiplex PCR. The data show some 24,000 clones, around 95% seen once. Study-level results: Of approximately 3,600 shared Treg TCRbeta sequences, roughly 31% were healthy-donor-only and about 9.1% patient-only.

In the case of this clone: Antigen unknown. A read error may produce the germline difference seen at one junction end.

Conventional CD4 T cells were sorted as CD4+CD127+ cells. The chain links TRBV7-7 to TRBJ2-2; 8 bases are a match to TRBD2. The TCR comes from a human donor in good health. The sequenced material came from CD4+CD127+ conventional T cells sorted from PBMCs. CDR3: CASSLETGGPITGELFF. CDR3 nucleotide sequence: TGTGCTAGCAGCTTAGAAACGGGAGGGCCGATCACCGGGGAGCTGTTTTTT.